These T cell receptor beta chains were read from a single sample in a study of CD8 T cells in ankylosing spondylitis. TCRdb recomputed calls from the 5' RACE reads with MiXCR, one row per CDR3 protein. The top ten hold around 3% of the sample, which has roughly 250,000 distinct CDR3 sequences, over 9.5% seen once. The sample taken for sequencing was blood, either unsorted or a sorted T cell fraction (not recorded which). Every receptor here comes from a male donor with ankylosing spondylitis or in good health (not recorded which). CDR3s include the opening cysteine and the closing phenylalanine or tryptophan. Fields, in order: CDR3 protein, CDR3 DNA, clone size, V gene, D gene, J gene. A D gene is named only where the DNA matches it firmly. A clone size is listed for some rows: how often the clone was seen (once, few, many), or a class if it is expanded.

CASSPLGTDTQYF,TGTGCCAGCAGTCCCCTCGGGACAGATACGCAGTATTTT,many,TRBV25-1,NA,TRBJ2-3
CASSLPELRETQYF,TGTGCCAGCAGCCTGCCCGAGTTAAGAGAGACCCAGTACTTC,NA,TRBV11-3,NA,TRBJ2-5
CASSFVGADTQYF,TGCGCCAGCAGCTTCGTGGGGGCAGATACGCAGTATTTT,NA,TRBV5-1,NA,TRBJ2-3
CASSYSHLAEAFF,TGTGCCAGCAGTTACTCGCATCTGGCTGAAGCTTTCTTT,many,TRBV6-5,NA,TRBJ1-1
CASRGTGQGIGSPLHF,TGTGCCAGCAGGGGGACTGGACAGGGCATCGGCTCACCCCTCCACTTT,many,TRBV12-3/TRBV12-4,TRBD1,TRBJ1-6
CAISDYGGNTEAFF,TGTGCCATCAGTGATTACGGGGGGAACACTGAAGCTTTCTTT,many,TRBV10-3,NA,TRBJ1-1
CASSLVEGGDSHYGYTF,TGTGCCAGCAGCTTAGTAGAGGGGGGGGACAGTCACTATGGCTACACCTTC,NA,TRBV7-2,TRBD1,TRBJ1-2
CASSPWTGGSSNSPLHF,TGTGCCAGCTCACCTTGGACAGGGGGTTCCTCTAATTCACCCCTCCACTTT,many,TRBV18,TRBD1,TRBJ1-6
CASTSNQGVADTQYF,TGTGCCAGCACCTCCAATCAGGGGGTGGCAGATACGCAGTATTTT,many,TRBV6-1,TRBD1,TRBJ2-3
CASSYWDRAEKLFF,TGTGCCAGCAGCTACTGGGACAGGGCCGAAAAACTGTTTTTT,NA,TRBV7-2,TRBD1,TRBJ1-4
CASSPKAGVDTGELFF,TGTGCCAGCAGCCCCAAGGCAGGGGTTGACACCGGGGAGCTGTTTTTT,few,TRBV7-7,NA,TRBJ2-2
CASSAPGLAGDDEQFF,TGTGCCAGCAGCGCCCCCGGGCTAGCGGGAGACGATGAGCAGTTCTTC,NA,TRBV7-9,TRBD2,TRBJ2-1
CATTVYKDGVNTGELFF,TGTGCCACCACAGTTTATAAGGATGGGGTTAACACCGGGGAGCTGTTTTTT,NA,TRBV27,NA,TRBJ2-2
CASSYGTSSYNEQFF,TGTGCCAGCAGTTACGGGACTAGCTCCTACAATGAGCAGTTCTTC,many,TRBV6-5,TRBD2,TRBJ2-1
CASSQAGGAVDQPQHF,TGCGCCAGCAGCCAAGCAGGGGGCGCGGTGGATCAGCCCCAGCATTTT,few,TRBV4-1,TRBD1,TRBJ1-5
CASSSDRGNEQYF,TGTGCCAGCAGCTCGGACAGGGGAAACGAGCAGTACTTC,many,TRBV11-2,TRBD1,TRBJ2-7
CASSGGTQRGDEQFF,TGCGCCAGCAGCGGCGGGACGCAAAGGGGGGATGAGCAGTTCTTC,many,TRBV5-1,NA,TRBJ2-1
CASSEYTSYQNTEAFF,TGTGCCAGCAGTGAGTATACAAGCTACCAGAACACTGAAGCTTTCTTT,many,TRBV6-1,NA,TRBJ1-1
CASSPQPGGAQYEQYF,TGCGCCAGCAGCCCACAACCGGGGGGGGCCCAGTACGAGCAGTACTTC,many,TRBV4-1,TRBD2,TRBJ2-7
CASSFVMGNEQFF,TGTGCCAGCAGCTTCGTTATGGGAAATGAGCAGTTCTTC,many,TRBV7-2,NA,TRBJ2-1
CASRPYVDRETTGELFF,TGTGCCAGCAGACCATATGTGGACAGGGAGACCACCGGGGAGCTGTTTTTT,few,TRBV11-2,TRBD1,TRBJ2-2
CASSFLIQTQYF,TGTGCCAGCAGTTTTTTGATCCAGACCCAGTACTTC,many,TRBV12-3/TRBV12-4,NA,TRBJ2-5
CASSLEDDPYTQYF,TGTGCCAGCAGCTTAGAAGACGATCCATATACGCAGTATTTT,many,TRBV13,NA,TRBJ2-3
CASSQDSGLSTDTQYF,TGCGCCAGCAGCCAAGACAGCGGGTTGAGCACAGATACGCAGTATTTT,many,TRBV4-1,NA,TRBJ2-3
CTSSQTGELFF,TGCACCAGCAGCCAAACCGGGGAGCTGTTTTTT,NA,TRBV1,NA,TRBJ2-2
CAIKLGTGGTAFF,TGTGCCATCAAACTTGGGACAGGGGGCACAGCTTTCTTT,NA,TRBV10-3,TRBD1,TRBJ1-1
CSVVPRSYNEQFF,TGCAGCGTTGTCCCGCGCTCCTACAATGAGCAGTTCTTC,many,TRBV29-1,NA,TRBJ2-1
CASSQAGISYEQYF,TGTGCCAGCAGCCAAGCCGGGATCTCCTACGAGCAGTACTTC,few,TRBV14,NA,TRBJ2-7
CASTVLPGTLESYEQYF,TGTGCCAGCACCGTATTACCCGGGACATTGGAATCCTACGAGCAGTACTTC,many,TRBV9,NA,TRBJ2-7
CSVEDVASEQYF,TGCAGCGTGGAGGACGTGGCTTCCGAGCAGTACTTC,many,TRBV29-1,NA,TRBJ2-7
CASSGEGTRGETQYF,TGTGCCAGCAGTGGAGAGGGGACCCGGGGGGAGACCCAGTACTTC,many,TRBV12-3/TRBV12-4,NA,TRBJ2-5
CSVSLATGFSYEQYF,TGCAGCGTTAGCCTCGCCACAGGGTTTTCCTACGAGCAGTACTTC,many,TRBV29-1,NA,TRBJ2-7
CSASRYSSTDTQYF,TGCAGTGCTAGTAGATACTCGAGCACAGATACGCAGTATTTT,many,TRBV20-1,NA,TRBJ2-3
CASSLLRRDAGGNQPQHF,TGTGCCAGCAGCTTATTGCGTCGGGACGCCGGAGGCAATCAGCCCCAGCATTTT,NA,TRBV7-8,NA,TRBJ1-5
CSAQDRGRTGELFF,TGCAGTGCCCAGGACAGGGGGCGAACCGGGGAGCTGTTTTTT,many,TRBV20-1,TRBD1,TRBJ2-2
CASSPDTEQLFF,TGTGCCAGCAGCCCCGACACGGAGCAGCTGTTTTTT,few,TRBV7-9,NA,TRBJ2-2
CSAPFSPADRGSYNEQFF,TGCAGTGCTCCTTTCTCCCCAGCGGACAGGGGCTCCTACAATGAGCAGTTCTTC,NA,TRBV20-1,TRBD1,TRBJ2-1
CASSLWGGSSNQPQHF,TGTGCCAGCAGCTTGTGGGGGGGGTCGAGCAATCAGCCCCAGCATTTT,many,TRBV5-5,NA,TRBJ1-5
CAWSELAVGRGLVAEAFF,TGTGCCTGGAGTGAACTCGCCGTTGGTAGAGGGCTAGTCGCTGAAGCTTTCTTT,few,TRBV30,NA,TRBJ1-1
CCARDDFSGSNTGELFF,TGCTGTGCTAGAGACGACTTTAGCGGGTCTAACACCGGGGAGCTGTTTTTT,few,TRBV20-1,TRBD2,TRBJ2-2
CASSQGTGGGTDTQYF,TGCGCCAGCAGCCAAGGGACAGGAGGGGGCACAGATACGCAGTATTTT,many,TRBV4-1,NA,TRBJ2-3
CASSPPGGAYTF,TGTGCCAGCAGCCCCCCGGGGGGTGCCTACACCTTC,NA,TRBV5-5,NA,TRBJ1-2
CASGATDTDTQYF,TGCGCCAGCGGGGCGACTGACACAGATACGCAGTATTTT,many,TRBV5-1,NA,TRBJ2-3
CAWQGVIPYEQYF,TGTGCCTGGCAGGGGGTAATACCCTACGAGCAGTACTTC,many,TRBV30,TRBD1,TRBJ2-7
CASSESGGFSYNEQFF,TGTGCCAGCAGTGAAAGCGGGGGGTTCTCCTACAATGAGCAGTTCTTC,many,TRBV2,TRBD2,TRBJ2-1
CASGLDRGGTPTQYF,TGTGCTAGTGGTTTGGATCGTGGGGGGACCCCCACCCAGTACTTC,many,TRBV12-5,NA,TRBJ2-5
CASSYRDGLAEAFF,TGTGCCAGCAGTTACAGAGATGGGTTGGCTGAAGCTTTCTTT,many,TRBV6-2/TRBV6-3,NA,TRBJ1-1
CPSSLDLYGQYF,TGTCCCAGCAGCCTGGACTTATACGGGCAGTACTTC,NA,TRBV2,NA,TRBJ2-7
CAIRAPTDTQYF,TGTGCCATCAGGGCCCCCACAGATACGCAGTATTTT,many,TRBV10-3,NA,TRBJ2-3
CATSRDGSSPHGYTF,TGTGCCACCAGCAGAGATGGTTCAAGTCCCCATGGCTACACCTTC,many,TRBV15,NA,TRBJ1-2
CASSLSLNNEQFF,TGTGCCAGCAGCTTATCCCTAAACAATGAGCAGTTCTTC,few,TRBV11-1,NA,TRBJ2-1
CATLYRDTTTDTQYF,TGTGCCACCCTGTACCGGGACACTACCACAGATACGCAGTATTTT,NA,TRBV6-1,NA,TRBJ2-3
CASSVATGISGNTIYF,TGTGCCAGCAGCGTAGCGACGGGCATCTCTGGAAACACCATATATTTT,NA,TRBV9,NA,TRBJ1-3
CASSYGRVGTEAFF,TGTGCCAGCAGTTACGGACGGGTAGGGACTGAAGCTTTCTTT,many,TRBV6-2/TRBV6-3,NA,TRBJ1-1
CASSPLAGSTYNEQFF,TGCGCCAGCAGCCCTCTAGCGGGTAGTACTTACAATGAGCAGTTCTTC,many,TRBV4-1,TRBD2,TRBJ2-1